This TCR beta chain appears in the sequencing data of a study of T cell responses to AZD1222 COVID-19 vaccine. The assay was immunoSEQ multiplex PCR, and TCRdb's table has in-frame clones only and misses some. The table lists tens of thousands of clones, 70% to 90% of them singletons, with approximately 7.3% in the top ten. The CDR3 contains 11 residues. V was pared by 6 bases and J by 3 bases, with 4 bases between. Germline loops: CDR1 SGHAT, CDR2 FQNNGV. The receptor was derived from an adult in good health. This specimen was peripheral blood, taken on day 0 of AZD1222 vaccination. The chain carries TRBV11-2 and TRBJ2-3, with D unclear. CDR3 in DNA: TGTGCCAGCAGTCGGACAGATACGCAGTATTTT. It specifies CASSRTDTQYF.